The 5 T cell receptor beta chains listed next were all sequenced from one sample in a study of CD8+CD57+ T cells in acquired aplastic anemia. Sequenced patients had shown CD8+CD57+ cell expansion by flow cytometry. It was genomic DNA that served as the template for profiling TCR beta VDJ and CDR3. TCRdb recomputed calls from the reads with MiXCR, one row per CDR3 protein. Of approximately 170,000 distinct CDR3 sequences in the sample, 40% to 55% were seen once. Material for sequencing was sorted CD4+, CD8+, or CD8+CD57+ T cells (not recorded which) from PBMCs. These TCRs come from a human donor with aplastic anemia.

Concerning this clonotype itself: Its ends do not fully match the called genes, so a read error is possible. CDR3 in amino acids: CASSYAGANTRELFF. The CDR3 nucleotides are TGTGCCAGCAGTTACGCGGGGGCCAACACCAGGGAGCTGTTTTTT. The rearrangement joins TRBV6-5 to TRBJ2-2, with D perhaps matching TRBD2 (7 bases). CDR3 length equals 15 residues. The germline V gene encodes CDR1 MNHEY and CDR2 SVGAGI.

This clonotype was seen a few times. The V call is TRBV7-9, the J call TRBJ2-7; TRBD1 might be the D (5 bases). The CDR3 is made up of 13 amino acids. Per the germline V gene, CDR1 is SEHNR and CDR2 is FQNEAQ (reference sequence). V lost 6 bases and J 0 bases, leaving 9 bases between the germline ends. The CDR3 loop reads CASSEDNSYEQYF. For the CDR3, the DNA is TGTGCCAGCAGTGAGGACAACTCCTACGAGCAGTACTTC.

The chain combines TRBV3-1 with TRBJ2-1; tentatively, D is TRBD2 (5 bases). The germline gives CDR1 LGHDT, CDR2 YNNKEL (reference sequence). The CDR3 runs 17 residues. With 4 bases removed from V and 0 bases from J, the gap between germline ends came to 16 bases. CDR3 protein: CASSPRSERSSYNEQFF. CDR3 DNA sequence: TGTGCCAGCAGCCCCCGATCCGAGCGGAGCTCCTACAATGAGCAGTTCTTC.

This chain joins TRBV9 and TRBJ2-3, with 10 bases that match TRBD2. CDR1 is SGDLS, CDR2 YYNGEE, per germline. This CDR3 is 16 amino acids long. Unmatched junction bases numbered 6, after V lost 1 base and J lost 4 bases. The CDR3 DNA follows: TGTGCCAGCAGCGTACAAGCGGGGGGGCGGGCAGATACGCAGTATTTT. This codes for CASSVQAGGRADTQYF.

This clonotype was counted ten times or more. J is TRBJ1-3 and V is TRBV19; unclear D gene. The V gene's germline CDR1 is LNHDA and CDR2 SQIVND (reference sequence). Trimming took off 9 bases at V and 0 bases at J, with 18 bases between the two ends. The CDR3 length is 16 residues. CDR3 sequence: CASSASGVISGNTIYF. The CDR3 nucleotides read TGTGCCAGCTCTGCGTCCGGGGTTATCTCTGGAAACACCATATATTTT.